A single sample is the source of the 14 T cell receptor beta chains below, sequenced in a study of beta chain features in type 1 diabetes. The study reverse transcribed the entire isolated RNA, so it sequenced expressed TCRB transcripts. Repertoires were generated with immunoSEQ multiplex PCR, while TCRdb's copy carries only in-frame clones and drops some. The repertoire holds 450,000 to 600,000 clones, with about 29% as singletons. The sequenced material came from naive CD4+ T cells from blood. The receptor set was obtained from a man between 18 and 35 years old in good health.

A remark on this clone: Within the sample, other DNA sequences also encode this same CDR3. This chain connects TRBV6-6 to TRBJ2-5, with no clear D. The CDR3 has 12 residues. The germline V and J ends were trimmed by 0 bases and 5 bases, with 4 bases remaining between them. CDR1 is MNHNY and CDR2 is SVGAGI in the germline V gene (reference sequence). The chain's CDR3 is CASSYSQETQYF. The CDR3 region has the DNA TGTGCCAGCAGTTACTCTCAGGAGACCCAGTACTTC.

This clone was detected only a few times. CDR3 residues: CASSQDGPGWINEKLFF. DNA for the CDR3: TGTGCCAGCAGCCAAGATGGGCCAGGGTGGATTAATGAAAAACTGTTTTTT. The V gene is TRBV14, the J gene TRBJ1-4; D possibly corresponds to TRBD1 (5 bases). The CDR3 has 17 amino acids. The germline V gene encodes CDR1 SGHDN and CDR2 FVKESK. V lost 0 bases, J lost 4 bases, and 15 bases lay in between. Filled out from reference TRBV14 and TRBJ1-4, the complete variable domain reads EAGVTQFPSHSVIEKGQTVTLRCDPISGHDNLYWYRRVMGKEIKFLLHFVKESKQDESGMPNNRFLAERTGGTYSTLKVQPAELEDSGVYFCASSQDGPGWINEKLFFGSGTQLSVL.

This clone has just a few counts. Other DNA sequences in this sample translate to the same CDR3. This chain links TRBV15 with TRBJ2-7, with a possible D match to TRBD1 (5 bases). Per the germline V gene, CDR1 is LNHNV and CDR2 is YYDKDF (reference sequence). Trimming pared 0 bases from V and 5 bases from J, leaving 8 bases between. The CDR3 loop spans 13 amino acids. The CDR3: CATSRDRVDEQYF. CDR3 nucleotides: TGTGCCACCAGCAGAGACAGGGTGGACGAGCAGTACTTC. Variable domain in full (rest from reference TRBV15 and TRBJ2-7): DAMVIQNPRYQVTQFGKPVTLSCSQTLNHNVMYWYQQKSSQAPKLLFHYYDKDFNNEADTPDNFQSRRPNTSFCFLDIRSPGLGDTAMYLCATSRDRVDEQYFGPGTRLTVT.

This clone occurred a few times. In the same sample, other DNA sequences code for this CDR3. The chain combines TRBV7-9 with TRBJ2-5; the D is unclear. The germline V gene has CDR1 SEHNR and CDR2 FQNEAQ (reference sequence). The CDR3 runs to 11 residues. With 3 bases removed from V and 2 bases from J, the gap between germline ends came to 1 base. The DNA for the CDR3 is TGTGCCAGCAGCTTTCAAGAGACCCAGTACTTC. Residues: CASSFQETQYF.

The V and J genes are TRBV30 and TRBJ1-2; possibly TRBD1 for D (6 bases). V lost 2 bases, J lost 4 bases, and 17 bases lay in between. CDR3 length equals 15 residues. Germline V lookup: CDR1 GTSNPN, CDR2 SVGIG (reference sequence). The CDR3 nucleotides read TGTGCCTGGAGTCTTACATGGGGGCAGACCTATGGCTACACCTTC. Amino acid sequence: CAWSLTWGQTYGYTF.

In this sample, this clone turned up a few times. This chain uses TRBV19 with TRBJ2-7; 9 bases are shared with TRBD2. The germline V gene encodes CDR1 LNHDA and CDR2 SQIVND (reference sequence). The CDR3 sequence is 15 residues long. With 1 base clipped from V and 4 bases from J, the junction kept 5 bases outside the gene matches. The CDR3 spells CASSIGLAGPYEQYF. The CDR3 nucleotides are TGTGCCAGTAGTATAGGCCTAGCGGGGCCGTACGAGCAGTACTTC.

This clone has only a few counts. The chain combines TRBV4-1 with TRBJ2-1, with TRBD2 matching over 9 bases. After removal of 6 bases from V and 6 bases from J, the junction contained 12 bases not matched to a gene. CDR1 MGHRA and CDR2 YSYEKL come from the germline V gene. The CDR3 covers 16 residues. The CDR3 is CASRALPGLAGNEQFF. CDR3 nucleotide sequence: TGCGCCAGCAGAGCATTACCGGGACTAGCAGGCAATGAGCAGTTCTTC.

This chain links TRBV23-1 with TRBJ2-7; 8 positions match TRBD1. TRBV23-1 is identified as an open reading frame with a role that is uncertain. The V segment lost 0 bases and the J segment 0 bases; nucleotides outside the gene matches: 13. CDR3 size: 19 residues. The CDR3 here is CASSQSGAGGAGASYEQYF. Here the CDR3 DNA reads TGCGCCAGCAGTCAATCGGGAGCAGGGGGCGCAGGAGCCTCCTACGAGCAGTACTTC.

V is TRBV11-2 and J is TRBJ2-5; D possibly matches TRBD1 or TRBD2 (5 bases each). This CDR3 spans 14 amino acids. The germline V and J ends were trimmed by 6 bases and 4 bases, with 15 bases remaining between them. Germline loops: CDR1 SGHAT, CDR2 FQNNGV. CDR3 nucleotides: TGTGCCAGCAGTTCCGTGAGGGGTAGAGAGACCCAGTACTTC. The encoded protein is CASSSVRGRETQYF.

The V and J genes are TRBV6-1 and TRBJ2-7, with D perhaps TRBD2 (5 bases). CDR3 length: 14 amino acids. Trimming shortened V by 2 bases and J by 2 bases, and 10 bases separated the two germline ends. Per the germline V gene, CDR1 is MNHNS and CDR2 is SASEGT. In DNA form, the CDR3 reads TGTGCCAGCAGTGAATGGGGAGTCCCCTACGAGCAGTACTTC. This codes for CASSEWGVPYEQYF.

The chain uses TRBV30 and TRBJ2-3, with D perhaps matching TRBD1 (5 bases). Trimming left V 4 bases short and J 5 bases short, with 13 bases between. Germline CDR1 reads GTSNPN; CDR2 reads SVGIG (reference sequence). This CDR3 is 13 amino acids long. The CDR3 loop reads CAWTGSRLDTQYF. For the CDR3, the DNA is TGTGCCTGGACAGGGTCTCGTTTAGATACGCAGTATTTT.

The chain recombines TRBV7-9 with TRBJ1-4; a weak D match, TRBD1 (5 bases). This CDR3 comprises 14 residues. Germline assignment: CDR1 SEHNR and CDR2 FQNEAQ (reference sequence). Between the trimmed V and J ends, which lost 6 bases and 8 bases, there was a span of 16 bases. The CDR3 DNA reads TGTGCCAGCAGTCGTGGGACGTTGGAAGAAAAACTGTTTTTT. Protein product: CASSRGTLEEKLFF.

This rearrangement joins TRBV11-2 to TRBJ2-1; TRBD2 aligns across 9 bases. The CDR3 has 15 amino acids. The ends lost 0 bases at V and 4 bases at J; junction bases unmatched: 1. Looked up from germline, CDR1 is SGHAT and CDR2 is FQNNGV. CDR3: CASSLELAGYNEQFF. The CDR3 DNA reads as TGTGCCAGCAGCTTAGAACTAGCGGGTTACAATGAGCAGTTCTTC. The full variable domain, in which reference TRBV11-2 and TRBJ2-1 provide the parts outside the CDR3, is EAGVAQSPRYKIIEKRQSVAFWCNPISGHATLYWYQQILGQGPKLLIQFQNNGVVDDSQLPKDRFSAERLKGVDSTLKIQPAKLEDSAVYLCASSLELAGYNEQFFGPGTRLTVL.

CDR3 nucleotide sequence: TGTGCCTGTGGACGGAACTATGGCTACACCTTC. It is translated as CACGRNYGYTF. The chain combines TRBV30 with TRBJ1-2; D remains unclear. This CDR3 is built from 11 residues. Germline V lookup: CDR1 GTSNPN, CDR2 SVGIG (reference sequence). V was pared by 6 bases and J by 2 bases, with 7 bases between.